This is a list of T cell receptor beta chains from one sample in a study of CD8 T cells in ankylosing spondylitis. TCRdb re-called the 5' RACE reads with MiXCR, one entry per CDR3 protein. This table holds some 250,000 distinct CDR3 sequences, roughly 25% found once. Sample: blood, either unsorted or a sorted T cell fraction (not recorded which). The receptors stem from a male donor with ankylosing spondylitis or in good health (not recorded which). CDR3s include the opening cysteine and the closing phenylalanine or tryptophan. The D gene is left open where the match is weak. Not all rows give a size; the values are once, few, many and, for expanded clones, a class.

cdr3_nt	cdr3_aa	clone_size	j_call	d_call	v_call
TGTGCCAGCAGCCCCTGGGGTGGGGGCTACACCTTC	CASSPWGGGYTF	many	TRBJ1-2	.	TRBV7-9
TGCAGTGCTAGACCTAGCGGGGGAATAGCCAAAAACATTCAGTACTTC	CSARPSGGIAKNIQYF	few	TRBJ2-4	TRBD2	TRBV20-1
TGTGCCAGCAGTAGCCGGGGACAGGGCGCTAATGAAAAACTGTTTTTT	CASSSRGQGANEKLFF	.	TRBJ1-4	TRBD1	TRBV27
TGCAGTGCTCGACGCAATGCGGGGGAGCAGTACTTC	CSARRNAGEQYF	.	TRBJ2-7	.	TRBV20-1
TGTGCCAGCAGTTTCGACGGGTCACCCCTCCACTTT	CASSFDGSPLHF	.	TRBJ1-6	.	TRBV7-9
TGCAGCGCAAAACAGGGGATTTCAGTCAAGGGCGAAGCTTTCTTT	CSAKQGISVKGEAFF	many	TRBJ1-1	TRBD1	TRBV20-1
TGTGCCAGCAGCCACCGAGCTAGAACTCAAGAGACCCAGTACTTC	CASSHRARTQETQYF	.	TRBJ2-5	.	TRBV3-1
TGCAGCGGAGAATCAGGGTTGAATCAGCCCCAGCATTTT	CSGESGLNQPQHF	.	TRBJ1-5	.	TRBV20-1
TGTGCCATCAGTGAGGTCCTCACAGATACGCAGTATTTT	CAISEVLTDTQYF	.	TRBJ2-3	.	TRBV10-3
TGTGCCAGCAGCTTCTACAGGGCTCCAAATGGCTACACCTTC	CASSFYRAPNGYTF	few	TRBJ1-2	.	TRBV7-2